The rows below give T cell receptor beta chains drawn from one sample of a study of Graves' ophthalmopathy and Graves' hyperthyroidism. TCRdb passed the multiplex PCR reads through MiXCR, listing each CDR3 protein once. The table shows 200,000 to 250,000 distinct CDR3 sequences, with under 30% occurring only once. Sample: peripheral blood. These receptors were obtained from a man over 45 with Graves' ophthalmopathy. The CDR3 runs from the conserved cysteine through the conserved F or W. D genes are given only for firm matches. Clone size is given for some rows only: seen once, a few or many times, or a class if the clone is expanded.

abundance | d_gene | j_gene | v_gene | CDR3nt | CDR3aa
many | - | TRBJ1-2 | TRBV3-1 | TGTGCCAGCAGCCTTGAGGGGGGGCGAAATGGCTACACCTTC | CASSLEGGRNGYTF
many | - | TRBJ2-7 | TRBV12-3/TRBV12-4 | TGTGCCAGCAGCCCTCCGGGCTACGAGCAGTACTTC | CASSPPGYEQYF
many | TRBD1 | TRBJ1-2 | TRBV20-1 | TGCAGTGCCTCCGGGACAGTCTATGGCTACACCTTC | CSASGTVYGYTF
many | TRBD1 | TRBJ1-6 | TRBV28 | TGTGCCAGCAGTCCATGGACAGGGGGAGTTAATTCACCCCTCCACTTT | CASSPWTGGVNSPLHF
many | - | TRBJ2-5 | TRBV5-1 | TGCGCCAGCAAGCGGGACACGGTTATAGAGACCCAGTACTTC | CASKRDTVIETQYF
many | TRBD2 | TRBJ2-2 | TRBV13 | TGTGCCAGCAGCGCGGGACTAGCGGGCACCCCCGGGGAGCTGTTTTTT | CASSAGLAGTPGELFF
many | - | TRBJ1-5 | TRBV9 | TGTGCCAGCAGCGTCCCTAAGGGTAGAAGCAATCAGCCCCAGCATTTT | CASSVPKGRSNQPQHF
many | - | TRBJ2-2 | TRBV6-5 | TGTGCCAGCAGTTGGAGGGGGCAGGTCGGGGAGCTGTTTTTT | CASSWRGQVGELFF
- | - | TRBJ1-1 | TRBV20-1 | TGCAGTGCTAGAGCGGGGTTAGGCAACACTGAAGCTTTCTTT | CSARAGLGNTEAFF
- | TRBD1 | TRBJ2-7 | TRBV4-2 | TGTGCCAGCAGCCAATCGCCGGGACAGGGGGTATCCTTC | CASSQSPGQGVSF
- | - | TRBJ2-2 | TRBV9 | TGTGCCAGCAGCGCTCGTAGCATCGGGAGCCTCGCGAACACCGGGGAGCTGTTTTTT | CASSARSIGSLANTGELFF
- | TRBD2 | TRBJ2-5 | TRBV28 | TGTGCCAGCAGTATCCGGGAGGACGGGACCCAGTACTTC | CASSIREDGTQYF
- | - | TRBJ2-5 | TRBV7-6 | TGTGCCAGCAGCTTAGTTGGGCCACTCCAAGAGACCCAGTACTTC | CASSLVGPLQETQYF
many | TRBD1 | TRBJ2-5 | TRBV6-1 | TGTGCCAGCAGTGTCAACCCAGGGGGCTTGGAGACCCAGTACTTC | CASSVNPGGLETQYF
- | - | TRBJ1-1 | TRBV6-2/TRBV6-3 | TGTGCCAGCAGCCAGATCAGAGTAATGAACACTGAAGCTTTCTTT | CASSQIRVMNTEAFF
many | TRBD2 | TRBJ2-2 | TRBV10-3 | TGTGCCATCAGTGACTATCTAGCGGGAGACACCGGGGAGCTGTTTTTT | CAISDYLAGDTGELFF
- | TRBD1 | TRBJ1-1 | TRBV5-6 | TGTGCCAGCAGCTCCCCTGGGACAGTCAACACTGAAGCTTTCTTT | CASSSPGTVNTEAFF
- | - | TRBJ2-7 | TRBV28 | TGTGCCACCCTAGGGCAAACCTACGAGCAGTACTTC | CATLGQTYEQYF
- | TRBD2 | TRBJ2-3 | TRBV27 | TGTGCCAGCGCGGGGGGGTTGGGTAGCACAGATACGCAGTATTTT | CASAGGLGSTDTQYF
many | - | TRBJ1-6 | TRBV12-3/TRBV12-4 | TGTGCCAGCAGTGCCCTGGTGACGGGTTCACCCCTCCACTTT | CASSALVTGSPLHF
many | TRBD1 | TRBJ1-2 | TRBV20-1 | TGCAGCGCCGAGGGACAGGGCTATGGCTACACCTTC | CSAEGQGYGYTF
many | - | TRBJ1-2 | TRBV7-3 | TGTGCCAGCAGCCGGGGGAGCGGCTATGGCTACACCTTC | CASSRGSGYGYTF
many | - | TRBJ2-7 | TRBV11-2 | TGTGCCAGCAGCTTGGACAACTACTACGAGCAGTACTTC | CASSLDNYYEQYF
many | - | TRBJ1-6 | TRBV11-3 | TGTGCCAGCAGCTTGGACTTCCCTAATTCACCCCTCCACTTT | CASSLDFPNSPLHF
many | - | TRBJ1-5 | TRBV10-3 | TGTGCCATCAGTGAGTCCTCCGGCAATCAGCCCCAGCATTTT | CAISESSGNQPQHF
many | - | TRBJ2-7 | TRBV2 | TGTGCCAGCTCCTCCAGCTCAGGGTTTTCGATGTACGAGCAGTACTTC | CASSSSSGFSMYEQYF
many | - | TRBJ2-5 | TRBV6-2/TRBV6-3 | TGTGCCAGCAGTTACTCTCCTGGCGCTGAGACCCAGTACTTC | CASSYSPGAETQYF
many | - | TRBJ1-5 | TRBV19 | TGTGCCAGTACCACCGTTGGGGAAGGGAATCAGCCCCAGCATTTT | CASTTVGEGNQPQHF